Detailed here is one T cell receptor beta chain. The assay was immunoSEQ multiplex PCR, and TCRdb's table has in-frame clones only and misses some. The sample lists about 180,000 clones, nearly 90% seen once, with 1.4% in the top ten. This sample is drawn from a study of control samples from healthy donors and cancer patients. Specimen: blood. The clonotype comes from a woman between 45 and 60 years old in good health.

This CDR3 reads CASSLLAGGGYTF. In DNA, the CDR3 is TGTGCCAGCAGCTTATTGGCAGGGGGCGGCTACACCTTC. This sequence joins TRBV7-8 and TRBJ1-2; 8 bases fit TRBD1. The germline V gene has CDR1 SGHVS and CDR2 FQNEAQ. The CDR3 is 13 amino acids. Losses at the gene ends were 2 bases for V and 8 bases for J; bases not matched to a gene: 4.